This TCR beta chain was observed in a study of radiation and T cells in renal cell carcinoma. CDR3 length: 12 amino acids. CDR1 SQVTM and CDR2 ANQGSEA come from the germline V gene. V was clipped by 6 bases and J by 3 bases; unmatched bases: 1. General study findings and limits: From baseline, blood top tumor clonotypes peaked at 2 weeks post-radiation. Pretreatment tumor biopsies were lacking, so baseline clonotypes are unknown.

With respect to this clone: Its specificity is unknown.

The assay was immunoSEQ multiplex PCR, and TCRdb's table has in-frame clones only and misses some. The sample has roughly 150,000 clones; 88% are singletons. Time point of the sample: baseline pretreatment blood. This sample's treatment: 15 Gy SBRT to primary tumor, nephrectomy 4 weeks later. Serial blood draws occurred at baseline and 2 and 4 weeks post-SBRT. The patient's renal cell carcinoma had clear cell pathology. The TCR comes from a woman aged 65 to 85 with renal cell carcinoma. This specimen consisted of blood, obtained from a patient whose treatment included radiotherapy and nephrectomy. The chain links TRBV29-1 to TRBJ2-1, with 8 bases that match TRBD1. For the CDR3, the DNA is TGCAGCGTCACAGGGGGCTACAATGAGCAGTTCTTC. This translates into CSVTGGYNEQFF.